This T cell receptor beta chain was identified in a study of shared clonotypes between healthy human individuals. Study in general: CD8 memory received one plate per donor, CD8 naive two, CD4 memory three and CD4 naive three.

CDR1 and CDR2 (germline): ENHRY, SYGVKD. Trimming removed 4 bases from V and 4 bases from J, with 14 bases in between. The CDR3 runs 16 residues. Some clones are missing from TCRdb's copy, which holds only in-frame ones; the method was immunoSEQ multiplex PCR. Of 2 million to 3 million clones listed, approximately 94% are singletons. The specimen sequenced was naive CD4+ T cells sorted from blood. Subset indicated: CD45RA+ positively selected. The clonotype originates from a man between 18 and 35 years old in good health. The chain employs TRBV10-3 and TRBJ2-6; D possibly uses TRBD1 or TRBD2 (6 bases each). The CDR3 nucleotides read TGTGCCATCAGTGGGGGGGCCCTCGCCGGGGCCAACGTCCTGACTTTC. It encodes CAISGGALAGANVLTF.